This TCR beta chain was identified during a study of regulatory T cells in long-lasting Graves disease. Relying on iRepertoire HTBI primers and Arm-PCR of CDR3 regions, the team built TCR beta libraries. A single record per CDR3 protein comes from TCRdb applying MiXCR to the multiplex PCR reads. Among around 250,000 distinct CDR3 sequences, 18% were seen once, and the ten largest hold 12% to 15%. Stated time point: newly diagnosed GD, antithyroid drugs for less than 3 months. Following extraction of RNA from PBMCs, that RNA was used to make the TCR library. Germline loops: CDR1 SGDLS, CDR2 YYNGEE. This CDR3 spans 13 amino acids. Deletions cut 4 bases from V and 1 base from J, with 8 bases between. This same sample was also part of a study on T cells in Graves' hyperthyroidism and ophthalmopathy.

The sample in question was peripheral blood mononuclear cells (PBMCs), obtained at new diagnosis, from a patient treated with antithyroid drugs. This chain links TRBV9 with TRBJ1-1; tentatively, D is TRBD1 (5 bases). The source of this sequence is a woman in her twenties or thirties with Graves disease. Here the CDR3 reads CASSRGRNTEAFF. The DNA for the CDR3 is TGTGCCAGCAGCAGGGGTCGGAACACTGAAGCTTTCTTT.